Listed below are T cell receptor beta chains from one sample, sequenced in a study of T cells in Graves' hyperthyroidism and ophthalmopathy. From the multiplex PCR reads, TCRdb called clonotypes with MiXCR, one entry per CDR3 protein. The table records over 400,000 distinct CDR3 sequences, about 14% of them present only once. Sequencing input: blood. All receptors come from a man aged 18 to 30 with Graves' ophthalmopathy. CDR3s leave out the opening cysteine and the closing phenylalanine or tryptophan. Each record gives: V gene, CDR3 length, CDR3 protein.

v_gene: TRBV27
len: 13
CDR3aa: ASSSWTGGSNEQF

v_gene: TRBV28
len: 11
CDR3aa: ASSSPGGGQAF

v_gene: TRBV5-5
len: 11
CDR3aa: ASSAQGAYEQY

v_gene: TRBV30
len: 12
CDR3aa: AWSVQHQNQPQH

v_gene: TRBV29-1
len: 17
CDR3aa: SVEDFRTSGTSGTGELF

v_gene: TRBV19
len: 12
CDR3aa: ASSLPRGDQPQH

v_gene: TRBV6-5
len: 14
CDR3aa: ASSYELGAFNSPLH

v_gene: TRBV11-3
len: 13
CDR3aa: ASSLDGTSYNEQF

v_gene: TRBV27
len: 12
CDR3aa: ASSFTEGGETQY

v_gene: TRBV20-1
len: 13
CDR3aa: SARPTSGGDQPQH

v_gene: TRBV7-9
len: 13
CDR3aa: ASSSLAGEDNEQF

v_gene: TRBV7-9
len: 13
CDR3aa: ASSLAADTYNEQF

v_gene: TRBV4-2
len: 13
CDR3aa: ASSQLGLARDEQF

v_gene: TRBV6-6
len: 12
CDR3aa: ASSYTGVLDEQY

v_gene: TRBV27
len: 12
CDR3aa: ASSLVDRVYEQY

v_gene: TRBV28
len: 10
CDR3aa: ASRLGFGEAF

v_gene: TRBV20-1
len: 11
CDR3aa: SASRAGKNEQF

v_gene: TRBV10-3
len: 15
CDR3aa: AISESLAGVPYNEQF

v_gene: TRBV7-8
len: 11
CDR3aa: ASSLGGASEAF

v_gene: TRBV3-1
len: 11
CDR3aa: ASSLGQGDEQY

v_gene: TRBV20-1
len: 13
CDR3aa: SAEGGGSFQETQY

v_gene: TRBV12-3/TRBV12-4
len: 13
CDR3aa: ASSPEVAGSYEQY

v_gene: TRBV19
len: 12
CDR3aa: ASSIGDGANVLT

v_gene: TRBV6-4
len: 13
CDR3aa: ASSALAGGHNEQF

v_gene: TRBV7-3
len: 13
CDR3aa: ASSFAGGPGDTQY

v_gene: TRBV4-2
len: 14
CDR3aa: ASSQGLGQGAETQY

v_gene: TRBV2
len: 11
CDR3aa: ASREGLAGPVY

v_gene: TRBV12-3/TRBV12-4
len: 14
CDR3aa: ASTYLGAPSGNTIY

v_gene: TRBV5-6
len: 12
CDR3aa: ASSWYRVYNEQF

v_gene: TRBV12-3/TRBV12-4
len: 13
CDR3aa: ASSRTSGLHNEQF

v_gene: TRBV6-6
len: 13
CDR3aa: ASSYPGTGNQPQH

v_gene: TRBV3-1
len: 12
CDR3aa: ASSRSIPPDTQY

v_gene: TRBV20-1
len: 10
CDR3aa: SASTDVYEQY

v_gene: TRBV30
len: 13
CDR3aa: AWSVGVAGAHEQY

v_gene: TRBV20-1
len: 11
CDR3aa: SASGTRSTEAF

v_gene: TRBV7-9
len: 12
CDR3aa: ASSLFSGLYGYT

v_gene: TRBV5-4
len: 12
CDR3aa: ASRQGAHTGELF

v_gene: TRBV7-9
len: 11
CDR3aa: ASSSLYSVEAF

v_gene: TRBV7-9
len: 11
CDR3aa: ASSLARTGELF

v_gene: TRBV28
len: 9
CDR3aa: ASSPGTIPF

v_gene: TRBV3-1
len: 17
CDR3aa: ASSRWRTPLGTSGNTIY

v_gene: TRBV7-9
len: 12
CDR3aa: ASRTDRGTDTQY

v_gene: TRBV6-2/TRBV6-3
len: 14
CDR3aa: ASSFYPGVDNSPLH